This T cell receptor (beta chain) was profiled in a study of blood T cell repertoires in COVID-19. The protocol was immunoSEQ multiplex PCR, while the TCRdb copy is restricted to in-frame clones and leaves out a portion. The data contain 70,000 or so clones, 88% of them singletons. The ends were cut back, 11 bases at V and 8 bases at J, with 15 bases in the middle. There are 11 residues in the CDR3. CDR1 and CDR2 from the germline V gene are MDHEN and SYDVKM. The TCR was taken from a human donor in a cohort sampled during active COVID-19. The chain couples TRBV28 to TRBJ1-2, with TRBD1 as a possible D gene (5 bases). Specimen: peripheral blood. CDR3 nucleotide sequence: TGTGCCGTCCAGGGCGGGGGAGGCTACACCTTC. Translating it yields CAVQGGGGYTF.